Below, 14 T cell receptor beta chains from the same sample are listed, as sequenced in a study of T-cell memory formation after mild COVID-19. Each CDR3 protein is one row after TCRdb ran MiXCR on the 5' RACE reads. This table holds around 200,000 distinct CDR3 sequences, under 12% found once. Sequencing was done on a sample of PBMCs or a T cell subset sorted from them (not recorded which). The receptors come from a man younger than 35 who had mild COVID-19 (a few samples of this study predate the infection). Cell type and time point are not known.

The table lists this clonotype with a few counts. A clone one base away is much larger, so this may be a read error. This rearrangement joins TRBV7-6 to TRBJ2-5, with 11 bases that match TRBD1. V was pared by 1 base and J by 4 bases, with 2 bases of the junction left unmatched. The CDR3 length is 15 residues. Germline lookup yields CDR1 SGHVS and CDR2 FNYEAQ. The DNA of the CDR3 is TGTGCCAGCAGCTTAGGGACAGGGGGCCCAGAGACCCAGTACTTC. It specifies CASSLGTGGPETQYF.

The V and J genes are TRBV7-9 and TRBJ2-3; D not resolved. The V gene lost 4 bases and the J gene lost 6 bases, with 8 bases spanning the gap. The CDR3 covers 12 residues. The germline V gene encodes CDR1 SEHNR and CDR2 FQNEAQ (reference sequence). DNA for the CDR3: TGTGCCAGCAGCTCCCCGCTGGATACGCAGTATTTT. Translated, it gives CASSSPLDTQYF. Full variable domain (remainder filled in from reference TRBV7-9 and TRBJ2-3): DTGVSQNPRHKITKRGQNVTFRCDPISEHNRLYWYRQTLGQGPEFLTYFQNEAQLEKSRLLSDRFSAERPKGSFSTLEIQRTEQGDSAMYLCASSSPLDTQYFGPGTRLTVL.

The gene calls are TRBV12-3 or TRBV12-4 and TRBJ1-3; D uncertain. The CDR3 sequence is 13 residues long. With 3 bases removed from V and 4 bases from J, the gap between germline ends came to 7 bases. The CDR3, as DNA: TGTGCCAGCAGTTTGGACCGAGGAAACACCATATATTTT. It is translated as CASSLDRGNTIYF.

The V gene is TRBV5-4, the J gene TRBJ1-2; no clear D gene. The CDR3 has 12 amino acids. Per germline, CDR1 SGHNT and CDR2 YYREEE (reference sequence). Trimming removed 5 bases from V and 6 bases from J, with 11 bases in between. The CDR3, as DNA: TGTGCCAGCAGTCTCGGACGGAATGGCTACACCTTC. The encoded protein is CASSLGRNGYTF. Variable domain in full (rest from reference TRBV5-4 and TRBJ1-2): ETGVTQSPTHLIKTRGQQVTLRCSSQSGHNTVSWYQQALGQGPQFIFQYYREEENGRGNFPPRFSGLQFPNYSSELNVNALELDDSALYLCASSLGRNGYTFGSGTRLTVV.

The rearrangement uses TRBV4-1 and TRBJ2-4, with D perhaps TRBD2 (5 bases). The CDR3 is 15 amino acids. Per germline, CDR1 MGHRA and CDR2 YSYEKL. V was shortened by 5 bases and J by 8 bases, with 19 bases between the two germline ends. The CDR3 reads CASSYLLRLEDIQYF. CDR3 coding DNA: TGCGCCAGCAGCTACCTCCTGCGGTTGGAGGACATTCAGTACTTC.

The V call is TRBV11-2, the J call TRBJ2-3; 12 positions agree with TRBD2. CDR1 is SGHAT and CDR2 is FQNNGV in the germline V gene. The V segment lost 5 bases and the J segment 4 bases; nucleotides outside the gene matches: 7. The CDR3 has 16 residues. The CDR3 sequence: CASSARLAGASDTQYF. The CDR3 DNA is TGTGCCAGCAGCGCGCGACTAGCGGGGGCTTCAGATACGCAGTATTTT.

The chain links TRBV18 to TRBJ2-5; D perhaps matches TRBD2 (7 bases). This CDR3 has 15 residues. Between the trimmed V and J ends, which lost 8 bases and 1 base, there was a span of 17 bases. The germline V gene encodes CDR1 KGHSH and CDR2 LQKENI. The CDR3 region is CASQRGATGQETQYF. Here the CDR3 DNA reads TGTGCCAGCCAACGGGGGGCGACCGGCCAAGAGACCCAGTACTTC.

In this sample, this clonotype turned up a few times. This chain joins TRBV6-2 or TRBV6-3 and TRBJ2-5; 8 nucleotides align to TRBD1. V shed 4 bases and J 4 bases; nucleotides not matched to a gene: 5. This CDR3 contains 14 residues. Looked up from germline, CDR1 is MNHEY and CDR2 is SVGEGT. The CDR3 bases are TGTGCCAGCAGTTTATACGGACAGGGAGAGACCCAGTACTTC. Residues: CASSLYGQGETQYF.

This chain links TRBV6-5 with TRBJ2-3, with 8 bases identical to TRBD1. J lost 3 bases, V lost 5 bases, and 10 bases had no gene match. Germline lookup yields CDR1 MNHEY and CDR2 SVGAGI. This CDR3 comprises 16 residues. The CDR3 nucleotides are TGTGCCAGCAGTCCATTAGACAGGGGAATGACAGATACGCAGTATTTT. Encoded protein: CASSPLDRGMTDTQYF.

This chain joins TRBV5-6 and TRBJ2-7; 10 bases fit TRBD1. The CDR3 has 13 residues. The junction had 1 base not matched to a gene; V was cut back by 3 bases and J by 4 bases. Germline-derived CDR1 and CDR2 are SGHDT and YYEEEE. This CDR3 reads CASSWGQGYEQYV. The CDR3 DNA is TGTGCCAGCAGCTGGGGACAGGGGTACGAGCAGTACGTC.

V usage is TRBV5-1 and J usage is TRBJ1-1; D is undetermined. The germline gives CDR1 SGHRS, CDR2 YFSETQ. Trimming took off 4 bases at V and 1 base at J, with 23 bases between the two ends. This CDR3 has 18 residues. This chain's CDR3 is CASSPAGQPREANTEAFF. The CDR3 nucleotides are TGCGCCAGCAGCCCGGCGGGTCAACCCCGTGAGGCGAACACTGAAGCTTTCTTT. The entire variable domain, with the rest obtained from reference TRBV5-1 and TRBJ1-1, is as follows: KAGVTQTPRYLIKTRGQQVTLSCSPISGHRSVSWYQQTPGQGLQFLFEYFSETQRNKGNFPGRFSGRQFSNSRSEMNVSTLELGDSALYLCASSPAGQPREANTEAFFGQGTRLTVV.

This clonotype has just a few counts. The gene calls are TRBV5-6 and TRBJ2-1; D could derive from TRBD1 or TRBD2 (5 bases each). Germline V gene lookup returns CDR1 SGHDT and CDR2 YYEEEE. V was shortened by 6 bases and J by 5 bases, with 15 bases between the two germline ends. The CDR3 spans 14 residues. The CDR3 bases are TGTGCCAGCATGTTATGGGGGTTCGACAATGAGCAGTTCTTC. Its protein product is CASMLWGFDNEQFF.

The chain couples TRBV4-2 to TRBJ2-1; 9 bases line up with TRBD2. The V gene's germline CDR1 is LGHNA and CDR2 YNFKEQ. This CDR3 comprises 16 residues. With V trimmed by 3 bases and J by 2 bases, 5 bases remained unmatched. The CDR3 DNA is TGTGCCAGCAGCCAGGAAAGCGGGGGGACCTACAATGAGCAGTTCTTC. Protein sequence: CASSQESGGTYNEQFF.

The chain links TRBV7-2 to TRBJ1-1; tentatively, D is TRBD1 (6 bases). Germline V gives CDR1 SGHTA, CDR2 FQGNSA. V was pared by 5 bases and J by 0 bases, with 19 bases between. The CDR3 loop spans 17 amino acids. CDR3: CASSGRRGTHLNTEAFF. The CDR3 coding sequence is TGTGCCAGCAGCGGACGAAGAGGGACACACCTGAACACTGAAGCTTTCTTT.